This T cell receptor beta chain was recorded in a study of identical twins. Findings and caveats of the study: Where out-of-frame alpha sequences were twin-shared, they showed excess low generation probability. Researchers reported weaker excess twin sharing in beta out-of-frame sequences. Zero-insertion analyses were open to partial confounding by invariant MAIT and iNKT cells.

TCRdb re-derived calls from the 5' RACE reads in MiXCR, one entry per CDR3 protein. The sample lists 200,000 to 250,000 distinct CDR3 sequences, over 9.5% occurring once. The CDR3 has 14 amino acids. V was pared by 3 bases and J by 3 bases, with 10 bases between. Germline V gene lookup returns CDR1 SGHDT and CDR2 YYEEEE. This clonotype was seen only a few times. Antigen unknown. The data also belong to a second study, concerning yellow fever vaccine responses in identical twins.

The chain couples TRBV5-6 to TRBJ2-1; D call uncertain. Sequencing was done on a sample of memory (CD45RO+) T cells sorted from blood. The source is a woman aged 18-29 years in good health. The CDR3 loop is CASSYSGSYNEQFF. CDR3 nucleotides: TGTGCCAGCAGCTACTCAGGCAGCTACAATGAGCAGTTCTTC.